A selection of T cell receptor beta chains follows, all from one sample in a study of blood T cell repertoires in COVID-19. TCRdb keeps only in-frame clones here, not all; method: immunoSEQ multiplex PCR. The table has hundreds of thousands of clones, 82% seen once. The sequenced sample consisted of peripheral blood. The receptor source for this set is a woman aged 80 or older with active or convalescent COVID-19. The CDR3 runs from the conserved cysteine through the conserved F or W. D genes are given only for firm matches. Only some rows state a clone size, as once, few, many or a class for expanded clones.

cdr3_aa | cdr3_nt | j_call | v_call | clone_size | d_call
CASSLPDIPTEAFF | TGTGCCAGCAGTTTACCTGACATACCCACTGAAGCTTTCTTT | TRBJ1-1 | TRBV28 | once | -
CAWSSGGTNQPQHF | TGTGCCTGGAGTTCGGGAGGCACCAATCAGCCCCAGCATTTT | TRBJ1-5 | TRBV30 | - | -
CASSLWTGLEQYF | TGTGCCAGCAGCTTATGGACAGGGTTAGAGCAGTACTTC | TRBJ2-7 | TRBV7-9 | few | TRBD1
CAISEPGGPTNEKLFF | TGTGCCATCAGTGAGCCAGGGGGGCCAACTAATGAAAAACTGTTTTTT | TRBJ1-4 | TRBV10-3 | few | TRBD1
CASSERGLQEKLFF | TGTGCCAGCAGTGAAAGGGGACTTCAGGAAAAACTGTTTTTT | TRBJ1-4 | TRBV2 | - | -
CASSEANSGIYEQYF | TGTGCCAGCAGTGAAGCTAATAGCGGGATCTACGAGCAGTACTTC | TRBJ2-7 | TRBV6-1 | - | TRBD2
CASSSHLELPTRRNQPQHF | TGTGCCAGCAGCTCCCACCTGGAGTTGCCTACACGGAGAAATCAGCCCCAGCATTTT | TRBJ1-5 | TRBV7-8 | - | -
CASSLTGTGGRQYF | TGCGCCAGCAGCTTAACCGGGACAGGGGGCAGGCAGTACTTC | TRBJ2-7 | TRBV5-1 | - | TRBD1
CASSLAGKTYEQYF | TGTGCCAGCAGCTTGGCAGGCAAGACCTACGAGCAGTACTTC | TRBJ2-7 | TRBV5-6 | - | -
CASSPRTGGTDQPQHF | TGTGCCAGCAGCCCCCGGACAGGGGGCACGGATCAGCCCCAGCATTTT | TRBJ1-5 | TRBV28 | - | TRBD1
CASSLYQGVPQHF | TGTGCCAGCAGCTTATACCAGGGGGTGCCCCAGCATTTT | TRBJ1-5 | TRBV11-2 | - | TRBD1
CAISEGGVNYGYTF | TGTGCCATCAGTGAGGGGGGGGTAAACTATGGCTACACCTTC | TRBJ1-2 | TRBV10-3 | - | -
CASSLRAQGAGITDTQYF | TGCGCCAGCAGCCTGAGGGCCCAGGGGGCGGGAATAACAGATACGCAGTATTTT | TRBJ2-3 | TRBV5-1 | - | TRBD1
CASSPQGWQDEQFF | TGTGCCAGCTCACCTCAGGGCTGGCAGGATGAGCAGTTCTTC | TRBJ2-1 | TRBV18 | - | -